The 11 T cell receptor beta chains given below trace back to one sample, sequenced in a study of T cell responses to AZD1222 COVID-19 vaccine. Sequenced by immunoSEQ multiplex PCR; TCRdb stores in-frame clones only, minus some. This table holds nearly 110,000 clones, 90% found once. Sequenced material: peripheral blood, taken 28 days after the second AZD1222 dose. Source of these receptors: an adult who received the AZD1222 COVID-19 vaccine.

CDR3 loop: CASIRGHANTGELFF. The CDR3 nucleotides read TGTGCCAGTATTCGCGGACACGCGAACACCGGGGAGCTGTTTTTT. V usage is TRBV19 and J usage is TRBJ2-2; D is possibly TRBD1 (5 bases). The CDR3 totals 15 residues. The germline gives CDR1 LNHDA, CDR2 SQIVND (reference sequence). V was shortened by 7 bases and J by 0 bases, with 12 bases between the two germline ends.

V and J are TRBV19 and TRBJ2-7; weak D call: TRBD2 (5 bases). V lost 1 base and J 6 bases, leaving 13 bases between the germline ends. Looked up from germline, CDR1 is LNHDA and CDR2 is SQIVND (reference sequence). The CDR3 contains 14 residues. CDR3 region: CASSIGLRRGEQYF. CDR3 nucleotide sequence: TGTGCCAGTAGTATAGGCCTCCGTCGGGGCGAGCAGTACTTC.

The sample holds one count of this clone. This chain uses TRBV6-2 or TRBV6-3 with TRBJ1-3; TRBD1 is a possible D gene (5 bases). Trimming left V 5 bases short and J 4 bases short, with 12 bases between. The CDR3 is made up of 14 amino acids. CDR1 and CDR2 from the germline V gene are MNHEY and SVGEGT. CDR3 region: CASSTLPGGNTIYF. CDR3 nucleotides: TGTGCCAGCAGTACCCTTCCAGGGGGAAACACCATATATTTT.

The chain links TRBV7-2 to TRBJ1-3; 11 bases line up with TRBD1. V shed 4 bases and J 3 bases; nucleotides not matched to a gene: 2. Germline V gene lookup returns CDR1 SGHTA and CDR2 FQGNSA. This CDR3 region has 15 residues. CDR3 DNA sequence: TGTGCCAGCAGCTCGGACAGGGGGCTTGGAAACACCATATATTTT. It specifies CASSSDRGLGNTIYF.

The chain has TRBV5-4 and TRBJ1-2; TRBD1 might be the D (5 bases). Trimming stripped 4 bases from V and 4 bases from J, with 20 bases between. CDR1 SGHNT and CDR2 YYREEE come from the germline V gene (reference sequence). The CDR3 sequence is 16 residues long. CDR3 sequence: CASSRGGDRTVYGYTF. The CDR3 DNA sequence: TGTGCCAGCAGCCGGGGTGGGGACCGGACCGTCTATGGCTACACCTTC.

The chain uses TRBV7-9 and TRBJ1-4; D may be TRBD1 (6 bases). Trimming cost V 1 base and J 0 bases, with 6 bases left between them. Per the germline V gene, CDR1 is SEHNR and CDR2 is FQNEAQ (reference sequence). The CDR3 is made up of 15 amino acids. This CDR3 is CASSLGTATNEKLFF. CDR3 bases: TGTGCCAGCAGCTTAGGGACAGCAACTAATGAAAAACTGTTTTTT.

The chain links TRBV2 to TRBJ2-7; TRBD1 is a possible D gene (5 bases). V was trimmed by 6 bases and J by 4 bases, leaving 10 bases between them. The CDR3 sequence is 12 residues long. Germline CDR1 and CDR2: SNHLY and FYNNEI. The CDR3 here is CASRKQDYEQYF. The DNA of the CDR3 is TGTGCCAGCAGGAAACAGGATTACGAGCAGTACTTC.

The chain has TRBV7-2 and TRBJ2-7, with a weak D call TRBD1 (6 bases). The length of the CDR3 is 15 residues. With 5 bases removed from V and 2 bases from J, the gap between germline ends came to 16 bases. CDR1 and CDR2 (germline): SGHTA, FQGNSA. DNA of the CDR3: TGTGCCAGCAGCAGAGCCCGGGACACCACCTACGAGCAGTACTTC. This translates into CASSRARDTTYEQYF.

The V and J genes are TRBV7-9 and TRBJ1-6; 9 bases match TRBD1. Germline loops: CDR1 SEHNR, CDR2 FQNEAQ (reference sequence). The CDR3 contains 15 residues. J gave up 9 bases and V 3 bases, and 6 bases lay outside the gene matches. This chain's CDR3 is CASSLGGQGGSPLHF. The CDR3 DNA reads as TGTGCCAGCAGCTTGGGGGGACAGGGTGGTTCACCCCTCCACTTT.

The rearrangement links TRBV5-6 to TRBJ1-2, with D unresolved. V was clipped by 3 bases and J by 6 bases, with 9 bases between them. This CDR3 has 12 amino acids. The germline V gene encodes CDR1 SGHDT and CDR2 YYEEEE. The CDR3 DNA reads as TGTGCCAGCAGCTGGATGGGCCATGGCTACACCTTC. This encodes CASSWMGHGYTF.

The chain uses TRBV4-1 and TRBJ2-1; the D is unclear. V was pared by 1 base and J by 0 bases, with 19 bases between. The germline V gene has CDR1 MGHRA and CDR2 YSYEKL. The CDR3 is 19 amino acids. The CDR3: CASSQGLSPASSSYNEQFF. The CDR3 region has the DNA TGCGCCAGCAGCCAAGGTCTTAGCCCAGCCTCGAGCTCCTACAATGAGCAGTTCTTC.